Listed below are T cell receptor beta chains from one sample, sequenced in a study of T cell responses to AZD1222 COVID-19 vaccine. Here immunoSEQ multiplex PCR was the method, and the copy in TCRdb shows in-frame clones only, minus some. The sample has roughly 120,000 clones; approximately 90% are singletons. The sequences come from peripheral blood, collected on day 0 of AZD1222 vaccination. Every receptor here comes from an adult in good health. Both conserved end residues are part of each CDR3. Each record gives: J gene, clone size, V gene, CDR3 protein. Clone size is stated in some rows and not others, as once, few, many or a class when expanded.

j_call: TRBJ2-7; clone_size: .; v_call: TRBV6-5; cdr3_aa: CASRTSGTYEQYF
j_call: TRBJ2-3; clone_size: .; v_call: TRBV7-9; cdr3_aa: CASSSITDTQYF
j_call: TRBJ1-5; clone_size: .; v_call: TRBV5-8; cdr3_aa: CASSRRLHQPQHF
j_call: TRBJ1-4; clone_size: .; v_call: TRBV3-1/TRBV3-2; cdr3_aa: CASSQDRTLLFF
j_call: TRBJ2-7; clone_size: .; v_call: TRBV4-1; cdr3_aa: CASSQDWGHRSYEQYF
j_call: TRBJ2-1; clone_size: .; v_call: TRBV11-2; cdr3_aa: CASSPRPGRGSYNEQFF
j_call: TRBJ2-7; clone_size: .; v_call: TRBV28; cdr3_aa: CASSFPGGPSYEQYF
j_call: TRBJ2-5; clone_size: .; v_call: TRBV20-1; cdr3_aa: CSAYGGETQYF
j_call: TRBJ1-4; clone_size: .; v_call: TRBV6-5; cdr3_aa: CASSYGRLGEKLFF
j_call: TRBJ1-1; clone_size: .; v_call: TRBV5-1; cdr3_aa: CASRNLQGAGTEAFF
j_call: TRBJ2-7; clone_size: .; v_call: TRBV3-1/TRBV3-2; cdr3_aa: CASSPKDGTYEQYF
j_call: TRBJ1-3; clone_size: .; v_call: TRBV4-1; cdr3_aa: CASSPRTDSGNTIYF
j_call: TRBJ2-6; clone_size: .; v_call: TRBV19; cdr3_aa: CASSSGVSGANVLTF
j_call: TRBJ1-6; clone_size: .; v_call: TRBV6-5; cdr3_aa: CASRTTGSWGSPLHF
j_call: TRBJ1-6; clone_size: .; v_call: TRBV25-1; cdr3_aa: CASSEYGDSPLHF
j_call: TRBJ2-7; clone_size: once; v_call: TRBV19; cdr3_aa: CASSISPGQGAYEQYF
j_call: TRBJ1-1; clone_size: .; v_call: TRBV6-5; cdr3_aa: CASSPLPGQGTEAFF
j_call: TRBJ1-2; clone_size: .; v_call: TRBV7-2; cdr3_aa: CASSLSWSAGDYGYTF
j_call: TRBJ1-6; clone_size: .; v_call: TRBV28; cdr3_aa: CASSLHGNSPLHF
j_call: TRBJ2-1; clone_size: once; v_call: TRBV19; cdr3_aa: CASSIDLALEQFF
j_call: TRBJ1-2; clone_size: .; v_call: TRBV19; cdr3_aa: CASSPRWWEGYTF
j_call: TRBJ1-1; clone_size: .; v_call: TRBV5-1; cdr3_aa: CASSLGGATDTEAFF
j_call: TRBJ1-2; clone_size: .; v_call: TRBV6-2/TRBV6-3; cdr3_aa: CASSYGTWDYTF
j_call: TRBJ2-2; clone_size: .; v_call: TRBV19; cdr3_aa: CASSISRGGGSASTGELFF
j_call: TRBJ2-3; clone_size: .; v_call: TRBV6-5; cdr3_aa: CASMRGRTDTQYF
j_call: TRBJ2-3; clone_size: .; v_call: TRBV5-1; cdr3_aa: CASSLGSGSTDTQYF
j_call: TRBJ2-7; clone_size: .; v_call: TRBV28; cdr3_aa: CASSFLARQGWYEQYF
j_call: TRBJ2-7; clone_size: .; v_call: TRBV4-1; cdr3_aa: CASSQGSGRAAYEQYF
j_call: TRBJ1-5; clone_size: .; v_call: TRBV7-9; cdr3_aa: CASSFEGNNQPQHF
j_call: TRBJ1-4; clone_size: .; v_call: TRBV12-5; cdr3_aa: CASGLVQGSEKLFF
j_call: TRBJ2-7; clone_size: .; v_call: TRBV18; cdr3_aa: CASSLPERGLGEQYF
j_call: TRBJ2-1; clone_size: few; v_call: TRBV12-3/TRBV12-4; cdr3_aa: CASSTIRSQFF
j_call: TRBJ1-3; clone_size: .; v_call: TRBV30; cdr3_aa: CAWSVHRGNTIYF
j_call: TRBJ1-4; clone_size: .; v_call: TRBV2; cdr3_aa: CASNPWGAGEKLFF
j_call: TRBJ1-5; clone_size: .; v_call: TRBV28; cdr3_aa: CASSPRVTGNQPQHF
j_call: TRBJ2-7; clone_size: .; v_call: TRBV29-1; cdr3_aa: CSVESGLRRGGTYEQYF
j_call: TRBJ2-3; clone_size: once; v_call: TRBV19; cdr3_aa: CASSKGTVLPSTDTQYF
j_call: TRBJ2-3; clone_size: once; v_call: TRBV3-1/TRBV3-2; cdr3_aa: CASSQLQEADTQYF
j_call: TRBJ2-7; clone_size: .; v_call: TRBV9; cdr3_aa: CASSVWTGEGEQYF
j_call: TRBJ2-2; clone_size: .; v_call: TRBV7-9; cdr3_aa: CASSLDLTGELFF
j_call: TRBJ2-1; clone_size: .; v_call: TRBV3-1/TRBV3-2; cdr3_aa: CASSLGGRDPFF
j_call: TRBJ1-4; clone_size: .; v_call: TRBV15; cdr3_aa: CATSLDRGTNEKLFF
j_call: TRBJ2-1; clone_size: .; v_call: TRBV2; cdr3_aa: CASTRAGGGEQFF
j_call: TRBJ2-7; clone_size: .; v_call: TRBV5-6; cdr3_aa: CASSYIWADGLDEQYF
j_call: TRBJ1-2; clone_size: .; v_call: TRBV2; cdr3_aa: CASRPFGGTGGGGYTF
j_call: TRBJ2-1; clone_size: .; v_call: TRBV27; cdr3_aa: CASAGTVSSYNEQFF
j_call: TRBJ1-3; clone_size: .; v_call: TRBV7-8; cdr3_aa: CASTPSPRGAFWGNTIYF
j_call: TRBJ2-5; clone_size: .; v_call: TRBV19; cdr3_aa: CASSAREIQETQYF
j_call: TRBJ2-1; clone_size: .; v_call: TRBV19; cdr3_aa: CASKWGLAGGSSYNEQFF
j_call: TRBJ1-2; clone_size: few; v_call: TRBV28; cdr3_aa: CASSFRRPHYGYTF
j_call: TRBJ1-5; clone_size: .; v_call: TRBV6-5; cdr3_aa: CASSYSKGQPQHF
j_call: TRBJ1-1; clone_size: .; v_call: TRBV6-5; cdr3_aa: CASSRQGADTEAFF
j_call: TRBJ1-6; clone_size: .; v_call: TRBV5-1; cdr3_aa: CASKFEQGETSPLHF
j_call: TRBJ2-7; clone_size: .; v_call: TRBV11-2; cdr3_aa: CASSRGGAYEQYF
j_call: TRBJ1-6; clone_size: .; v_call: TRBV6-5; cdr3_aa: CASTVRQGNNSPLHF
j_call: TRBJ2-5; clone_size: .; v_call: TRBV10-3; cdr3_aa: CAISESILSGSETQYF
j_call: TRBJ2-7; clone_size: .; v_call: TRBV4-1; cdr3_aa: CASSQPGLSYEQYF
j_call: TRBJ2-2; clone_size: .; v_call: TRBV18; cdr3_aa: CASSPPTVRNTGELFF
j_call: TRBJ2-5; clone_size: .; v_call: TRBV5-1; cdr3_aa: CASSFQVGEETQYF